Listed here are 16 T cell receptor beta chains from one sample, sequenced in a study of blood T cell repertoires in COVID-19. Sequenced by immunoSEQ multiplex PCR; TCRdb stores in-frame clones only, minus some. The repertoire holds 150,000 to 190,000 clones, with about 86% as singletons. Source material: PBMCs or T cells enriched from blood (not recorded which). Every receptor here comes from a man aged 45 to 65 who had recovered from COVID-19.

The chain employs TRBV2 and TRBJ1-1; 7 positions match TRBD1. Germline V gives CDR1 SNHLY, CDR2 FYNNEI. This CDR3 contains 13 residues. Trimming removed 9 bases from V and 2 bases from J; junction bases left unmatched: 6. CDR3 region: CASTDRANTEAFF. The CDR3 DNA sequence: TGTGCCAGTACTGACAGGGCTAACACTGAAGCTTTCTTT.

V usage is TRBV2 and J usage is TRBJ2-7; D remains ambiguous. Germline loops: CDR1 SNHLY, CDR2 FYNNEI. V gave up 5 bases and J gave up 0 bases, with 2 bases separating them. The CDR3 is 11 residues long. CDR3 in DNA: TGTGCCAGCAGTTACTCCTACGAGCAGTACTTC. It yields the protein CASSYSYEQYF.

J is TRBJ1-1 and V is TRBV18, with 7 positions matching TRBD1. V gave up 2 bases and J gave up 0 bases; unmatched junction bases: 3. Germline lookup yields CDR1 KGHSH and CDR2 LQKENI. The CDR3 is 15 residues long. The CDR3 loop is CASSPRGGVNTEAFF. CDR3 DNA: TGTGCCAGCTCACCAAGAGGGGGCGTGAACACTGAAGCTTTCTTT.

This sequence joins TRBV24-1 and TRBJ1-5; D gene ambiguous. Trimming stripped 0 bases from V and 4 bases from J, with 15 bases between. The CDR3 is 17 amino acids. Germline values: CDR1 KGHDR, CDR2 SFDVKD. The CDR3 nucleotides read TGTGCCACCAGTGATTTGTTTGGACTTGCCTTAAATCAGCCCCAGCATTTT. The encoded protein is CATSDLFGLALNQPQHF.

The chain couples TRBV2 to TRBJ2-7, with no clear D. Trimming took off 8 bases at V and 0 bases at J, with 11 bases between the two ends. CDR1 SNHLY and CDR2 FYNNEI come from the germline V gene. This CDR3 is built from 13 residues. The DNA of the CDR3 is TGTGCCAGCCTGTTTAGAAGCTCCTACGAGCAGTACTTC. It yields the protein CASLFRSSYEQYF.

The chain is built from TRBV19 and TRBJ2-5; D gene ambiguous. The germline V gene encodes CDR1 LNHDA and CDR2 SQIVND (reference sequence). The CDR3 is 13 residues long. V was shortened by 10 bases and J by 2 bases, with 14 bases between the two germline ends. The CDR3 coding sequence is TGTGCCACCTCCATAGCAGCACAAGAGACCCAGTACTTC. Protein product: CATSIAAQETQYF. Complete variable domain (other parts from reference TRBV19 and TRBJ2-5): DGGITQSPKYLFRKEGQNVTLSCEQNLNHDAMYWYRQDPGQGLRLIYYSQIVNDFQKGDIAEGYSVSREKKESFPLTVTSAQKNPTAFYLCATSIAAQETQYFGPGTRLLVL.

CDR3 amino acids: CASSTGHNQPQHF. Here the CDR3 DNA reads TGTGCCAGCAGTACTGGACACAATCAGCCCCAGCATTTT. The V gene is TRBV6-5, the J gene TRBJ1-5, with D tentatively TRBD1 (5 bases). Germline CDR1 is MNHEY and CDR2 is SVGAGI. The germline V and J ends were trimmed by 5 bases and 3 bases, with 8 bases remaining between them. The CDR3 spans 13 residues.

CDR3 in amino acids: CATETGTGLAQYF. The CDR3 region has the DNA TGTGCCACCGAAACCGGGACAGGGTTGGCGCAGTACTTC. V is TRBV10-3 and J is TRBJ2-7; 9 bases are a match to TRBD1. Looked up from germline, CDR1 is ENHRY and CDR2 is SYGVKD. V gave up 10 bases and J gave up 9 bases; unmatched junction bases: 13. This CDR3 has 13 amino acids.

This clone was recorded only once. The CDR3 DNA reads as TGTGCCACCAGCAGAGAGCTTTTTCGCGACAGCGCTTTTGGCTACACCTTC. Its translation is CATSRELFRDSAFGYTF. V and J are TRBV15 and TRBJ1-2; D may be TRBD1 (5 bases). CDR1 and CDR2 from the germline V gene are LNHNV and YYDKDF (reference sequence). Trimming removed 0 bases at V and 7 bases at J, with 21 bases between. This CDR3 is built from 17 residues.

DNA of the CDR3: TGTGCCAGCAGCCAAGCACAGGGGGTGGCCGGGGAGCTGTTTTTT. Amino acids: CASSQAQGVAGELFF. This chain connects TRBV3-1 (or the pseudogene TRBV3-2) to TRBJ2-2, with 8 positions matching TRBD1. The CDR3 has 15 amino acids. Germline V gives CDR1 LGHDT, CDR2 YNNKEL (reference sequence). V lost 1 base, J lost 6 bases, and 4 bases stayed unmatched.

The sample holds one count of this clone. This chain uses TRBV3-1 (or the pseudogene TRBV3-2) with TRBJ2-7; D is unclear. CDR1 and CDR2 from the germline V gene are LGHDT and YNNKEL (reference sequence). V lost 0 bases and J lost 0, with 12 bases in between. This CDR3 contains 16 residues. The CDR3 DNA reads as TGTGCCAGCAGCCAAGATGTGGCAGCGAGCTCCTACGAGCAGTACTTC. Amino acids: CASSQDVAASSYEQYF.

The gene calls are TRBV30 and TRBJ1-1, with TRBD1 as a possible D gene (5 bases). With 4 bases removed from V and 1 base from J, the gap between germline ends came to 16 bases. The CDR3 has 15 amino acids. CDR1 and CDR2 from the germline V gene are GTSNPN and SVGIG (reference sequence). The CDR3 DNA sequence: TGTGCCTGGACGCCCCCAGGGCATGGGAACACTGAAGCTTTCTTT. Its protein is CAWTPPGHGNTEAFF.

The chain couples TRBV30 to TRBJ1-6, with D perhaps TRBD1 (5 bases). The CDR3 runs 15 residues. V was pared by 0 bases and J by 9 bases, with 15 bases between. From germline, CDR1 is GTSNPN and CDR2 SVGIG (reference sequence). CDR3 in amino acids: CAWSVGGSWISPLHF. In DNA form, the CDR3 reads TGTGCCTGGAGTGTCGGGGGGTCTTGGATTTCACCCCTCCACTTT.

The chain joins TRBV6-5 to TRBJ1-1, with D maybe TRBD1 (5 bases). Trimming shortened V by 6 bases and J by 1 base, and 15 bases separated the two germline ends. Germline CDR1 reads MNHEY; CDR2 reads SVGAGI. CDR3 size: 15 residues. The CDR3 DNA sequence: TGTGCCAGCAGCCCAAATGGGGCGACGAACACTGAAGCTTTCTTT. Translating gives CASSPNGATNTEAFF.

The V and J genes are TRBV6-5 and TRBJ1-4; 8 bases are shared with TRBD1. The V gene's germline CDR1 is MNHEY and CDR2 SVGAGI. The trim removed 6 bases at V and 4 bases at J, leaving 7 bases unmatched. This CDR3 is 15 amino acids long. The CDR3 loop is CASRGQGHGNEKLFF. CDR3 bases: TGTGCCAGCAGAGGACAGGGTCATGGTAATGAAAAACTGTTTTTT.

J is TRBJ2-7 and V is TRBV29-1; D might be TRBD1 (6 bases). The germline CDR1 and CDR2 sequences are SQVTM and ANQGSEA. V lost 5 bases and J lost 5, with 19 bases in between. The CDR3 has 14 amino acids. Here the CDR3 reads CSVQTAGVVHEQYF. The CDR3 region has the DNA TGCAGCGTTCAAACGGCAGGGGTGGTCCACGAGCAGTACTTC.